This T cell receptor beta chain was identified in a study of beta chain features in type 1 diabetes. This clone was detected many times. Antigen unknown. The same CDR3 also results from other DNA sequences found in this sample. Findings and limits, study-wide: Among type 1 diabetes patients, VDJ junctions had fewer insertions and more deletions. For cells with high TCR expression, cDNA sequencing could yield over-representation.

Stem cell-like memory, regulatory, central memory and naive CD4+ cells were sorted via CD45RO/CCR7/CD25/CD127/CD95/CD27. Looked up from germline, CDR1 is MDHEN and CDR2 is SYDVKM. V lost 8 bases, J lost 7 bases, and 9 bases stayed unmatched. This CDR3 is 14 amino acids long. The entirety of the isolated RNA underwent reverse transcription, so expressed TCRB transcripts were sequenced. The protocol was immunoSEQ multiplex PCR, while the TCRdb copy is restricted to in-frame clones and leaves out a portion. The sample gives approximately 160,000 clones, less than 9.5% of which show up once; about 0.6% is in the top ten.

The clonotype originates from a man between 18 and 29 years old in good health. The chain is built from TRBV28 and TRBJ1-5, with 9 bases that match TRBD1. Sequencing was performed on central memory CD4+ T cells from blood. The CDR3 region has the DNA TGTGCCAGCCGACCGGGACAGGGAAGGCAGCCCCAGCATTTT. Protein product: CASRPGQGRQPQHF.